Given below is one T cell receptor (beta chain) in context. The CDR3 loop spans 17 amino acids. Germline V gene lookup returns CDR1 SGDLS and CDR2 YYNGEE. With 0 bases clipped from V and 1 base from J, the junction kept 6 bases outside the gene matches. The data are from a study of control samples from healthy donors and cancer patients. TCRdb keeps only in-frame clones here, not all; method: immunoSEQ multiplex PCR. Of 75,000 to 100,000 clones listed, almost 85% are singletons. The sample comprised blood. This TCR derives from a man aged 55 to 69 in good health. The rearrangement links TRBV9 to TRBJ2-3; 9 bases match TRBD1. CDR3 in amino acids: CASSVAARTGGTDTQYF. The CDR3 bases are TGTGCCAGCAGCGTAGCTGCAAGGACAGGGGGCACAGATACGCAGTATTTT.